One and the same sample provided the 5 T cell receptor beta chains below, sequenced in a study of cytomegalovirus exposure and HLA in healthy donors. Researchers ran the PCR with 60 Vbeta and 13 Jbeta primers. The protocol was immunoSEQ multiplex PCR, while the TCRdb copy is restricted to in-frame clones and leaves out a portion. The sample contains some 160,000 clones, approximately 80% of which appear only once. Sample: PBMCs. Receptor source: a male donor in good health and CMV-seronegative.

The V gene is TRBV11-2, the J gene TRBJ1-1; 8 nucleotides align to TRBD1. V gave up 1 base and J gave up 4 bases; unmatched junction bases: 5. Germline loops: CDR1 SGHAT, CDR2 FQNNGV. CDR3 length equals 15 residues. The CDR3 is CASSLGTGFSTEAFF. Written as DNA, the CDR3 is TGTGCCAGCAGCTTAGGGACAGGGTTTTCCACTGAAGCTTTCTTT.

This chain uses TRBV5-1 with TRBJ1-6; D unresolved. This CDR3 region has 15 residues. Trimming took 0 bases from V and 6 from J, leaving 10 bases between them. The V gene's germline CDR1 is SGHRS and CDR2 YFSETQ. CDR3 in DNA: TGCGCCAGCAGCTTGGGAGATAAAATTAATTCACCCCTCCACTTT. Translation gives CASSLGDKINSPLHF.

CDR3 in amino acids: CASSEGQSNQPQHF. The CDR3 nucleotides are TGTGCCAGCAGCGAGGGACAGAGCAATCAGCCCCAGCATTTT. The genes are TRBV7-2 and TRBJ1-5; 7 nucleotides agree with TRBD1. Per germline, CDR1 SGHTA and CDR2 FQGNSA. CDR3 length: 14 amino acids. With V trimmed by 5 bases and J by 1 base, 2 bases remained unmatched.

This clone has more than one count but fewer than ten. This chain connects TRBV12-5 to TRBJ2-1; no clear D gene. CDR1 is LGHNT, CDR2 FRNRAP, per germline. The V and J ends lost 5 bases and 4 bases respectively, with 3 bases between them. This CDR3 contains 11 residues. The CDR3 sequence: CASGVYNEQFF. In DNA, the CDR3 is TGTGCTAGTGGTGTATACAATGAGCAGTTCTTC. Drawing the rest from reference TRBV12-5 and TRBJ2-1, the complete variable domain is DARVTQTPRHKVTEMGQEVTMRCQPILGHNTVFWYRQTMMQGLELLAYFRNRAPLDDSGMPKDRFSAEMPDATLATLKIQPSEPRDSAVYFCASGVYNEQFFGPGTRLTVL.

V usage is TRBV6-1 and J usage is TRBJ2-7; unclear D gene. This CDR3 has 13 amino acids. CDR1 is MNHNS and CDR2 is SASEGT in the germline V gene. The V end lost 0 bases, the J end lost 2 bases, and 5 bases lay between the germline ends. This CDR3 is CASSEATAYEQYF. The CDR3 DNA sequence: TGTGCCAGCAGTGAAGCAACAGCCTACGAGCAGTACTTC.